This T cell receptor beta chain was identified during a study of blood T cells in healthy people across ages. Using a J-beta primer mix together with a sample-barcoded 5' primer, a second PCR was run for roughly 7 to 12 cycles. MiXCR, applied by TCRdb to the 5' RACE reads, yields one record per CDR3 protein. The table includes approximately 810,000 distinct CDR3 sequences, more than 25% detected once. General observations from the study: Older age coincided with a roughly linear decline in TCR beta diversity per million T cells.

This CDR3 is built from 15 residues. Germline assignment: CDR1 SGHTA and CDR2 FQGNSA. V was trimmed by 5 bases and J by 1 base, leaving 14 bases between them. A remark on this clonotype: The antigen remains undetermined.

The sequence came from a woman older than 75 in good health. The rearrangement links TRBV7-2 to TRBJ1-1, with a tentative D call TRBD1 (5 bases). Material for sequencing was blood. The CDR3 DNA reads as TGTGCCAGCAGCACCAGGGCACTAGGGAACACTGAAGCTTTCTTT. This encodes CASSTRALGNTEAFF.